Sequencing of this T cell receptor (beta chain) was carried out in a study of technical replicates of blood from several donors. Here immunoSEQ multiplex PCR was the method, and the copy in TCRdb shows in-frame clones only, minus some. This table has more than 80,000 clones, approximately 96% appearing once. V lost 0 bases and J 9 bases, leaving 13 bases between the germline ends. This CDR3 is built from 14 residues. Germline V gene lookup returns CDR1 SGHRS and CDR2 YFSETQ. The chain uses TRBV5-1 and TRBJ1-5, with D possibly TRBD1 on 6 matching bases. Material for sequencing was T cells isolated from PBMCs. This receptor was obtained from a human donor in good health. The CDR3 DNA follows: TGCGCCAGCAGCTTGGTACAGGGTGGAAGGCCCCAGCATTTT. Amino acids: CASSLVQGGRPQHF.